Each of the 16 T cell receptor beta chains below was sequenced from the same sample in a study of T cell clonality in common variable immunodeficiency. Sequenced by immunoSEQ multiplex PCR; TCRdb stores in-frame clones only, minus some. The profile covers about 52,000 clones, none occurring a single time. The sequenced sample consisted of peripheral blood mononuclear cells. The receptors derive from a person aged 18-70 years in good health.

The table lists this clone with a few counts. CDR3 residues: CASRVERVNTEAFF. The DNA read from the CDR3 is TGTGCCAGTAGGGTGGAGCGCGTGAACACTGAA. The chain employs TRBV19 and TRBJ1-1; D uncertain. The CDR3 extends 3 residues past the end of the read, so its final part is completed from the germline J gene. V lost 6 bases, J lost 0 bases, and 11 bases lay in between. This CDR3 is 14 amino acids long. Germline assignment: CDR1 LNHDA and CDR2 SQIVND (reference sequence).

This clone came up a few times. The read ends 3 residues shy of where the CDR3 ends; the end is completed using the germline J gene. The rearrangement uses TRBV11-2 and TRBJ2-7, with unresolved D. Deletions cut 1 base from V and 5 bases from J, with 9 bases between. Germline V gene data show CDR1 as SGHAT and CDR2 as FQNNGV. CDR3 length: 13 residues. CDR3 DNA, as far as it was read: TGTGCCAGCAGCTTAGTCCCCCTTAACGAG. Its protein is CASSLVPLNE. The full CDR3 sequence reads CASSLVPLNEQYF. Full variable domain (outside the CDR3, taken from reference TRBV11-2 and TRBJ2-7): EAGVAQSPRYKIIEKRQSVAFWCNPISGHATLYWYQQILGQGPKLLIQFQNNGVVDDSQLPKDRFSAERLKGVDSTLKIQPAKLEDSAVYLCASSLVPLNEQYFGPGTRLTVT.

This clone was observed a few times. The read falls 3 residues short of the CDR3 end, and the missing part is taken from the germline J gene. V usage is TRBV2 and J usage is TRBJ2-5; 7 bases map to TRBD1. Germline CDR1 SNHLY, CDR2 FYNNEI. Trimming cost V 9 bases and J 4 bases; bases outside gene matches: 17. This CDR3 region has 16 residues. The CDR3 region is CARARDRDSAGETQYF. Partial CDR3 DNA: TGTGCCAGAGCTCGCGATAGGGACAGCGCTGGAGAGACC.

This clone was recorded at least ten times. With the read ending 3 residues before the CDR3 end, the germline J gene is used to fill in that end. J is TRBJ2-2 and V is TRBV7-9, with unresolved D. The germline V and J ends were trimmed by 2 bases and 4 bases, with 5 bases remaining between them. CDR3 length equals 13 residues. Per the germline V gene, CDR1 is SEHNR and CDR2 is FQNEAQ (reference sequence). CDR3 sequence reads: CASSLSVTGELFF. The part of the CDR3 DNA that was read is TGTGCCAGCAGCTTATCTGTCACCGGGGAG.

This clone was detected many times. The read gets to within 3 residues of the CDR3 end, and the germline J gene fills in the rest. V usage is TRBV20-1 and J usage is TRBJ1-3; the D is unclear. This CDR3 is built from 12 residues. The V end was cut by 8 bases, the J end by 4 bases, with 12 bases between. Germline CDR1 reads DFQATT; CDR2 reads SNEGSKA (reference sequence). The CDR3 bases that were read are TGCAGTACTGCGAGTGAAGGAAACACC. Translating it yields CSTASEGNT. In full, the CDR3 is CSTASEGNTIYF.

This clone was counted at least ten times. The read comes to an end 3 residues before the CDR3 does, leaving the germline J gene to fill in the end. The J gene is TRBJ2-3, the V gene TRBV18; D gene unclear. The V end lost 4 bases, the J end lost 5 bases, and 7 bases lay between the germline ends. Germline CDR1 is KGHSH and CDR2 is LQKENI. The length of the CDR3 is 12 residues. This CDR3 reads CASSQTGDTQYF. CDR3 bases read: TGTGCCAGCTCACAGACGGGAGATACG. Full variable domain (remainder filled in from reference TRBV18 and TRBJ2-3): NAGVMQNPRHLVRRRGQEARLRCSPMKGHSHVYWYRQLPEEGLKFMVYLQKENIIDESGMPKERFSAEFPKEGPSILRIQQVVRGDSAAYFCASSQTGDTQYFGPGTRLTVL.

This clone was counted at least ten times. Sequencing ends 3 residues short of the CDR3 end; the germline J gene provides the rest. The chain links TRBV5-6 to TRBJ2-7; TRBD1 aligns across 9 bases. Per the germline V gene, CDR1 is SGHDT and CDR2 is YYEEEE. This CDR3 region has 13 residues. V was pared by 7 bases and J by 2 bases, with 4 bases of the junction left unmatched. The covered CDR3 bases are TGTGCCAGCGGACAGGGGAATGCCTACGAG. This encodes CASGQGNAYE. The CDR3 as a whole reads CASGQGNAYEQYF.

This clone has ten or more counts. The read gets to within 3 residues of the CDR3 end, and the germline J gene fills in the rest. The chain is built from TRBV5-1 and TRBJ2-3, with D perhaps TRBD2 (7 bases). V was pared by 4 bases and J by 6 bases, with 15 bases between. CDR1 SGHRS and CDR2 YFSETQ come from the germline V gene. CDR3 length: 14 residues. CDR3 residues: CASSPSGGADTQYF. CDR3 bases read: TGCGCCAGCAGCCCTAGTGGGGGGGCCGATACG.

This clone was observed a few times. One end of the junction is discordant with germline, which a read error may explain. This specimen includes other DNA sequences encoding the same CDR3. Partial CDR3 DNA: TGTGCCAGCTCCCCTAGTCAGGGGCCGACGTCTTCTGGAAACACA. It specifies CASSPSQGPTSSGNT. The full CDR3 protein is CASSPSQGPTSSGNTIYF. The chain employs TRBV18 and TRBJ1-3, with a possible D match to TRBD1 (6 bases). Sequencing ends 3 residues short of the CDR3 end; the germline J gene provides the rest. The CDR3 length is 18 residues. In germline, CDR1 is KGHSH, CDR2 LQKENI.

This clone has ten or more counts. From the germline J gene comes the end of the CDR3, since the read stops 3 residues before it. V and J are TRBV19 and TRBJ2-1, with 7 bases that match TRBD1. The CDR3 is 12 amino acids. Germline CDR1 and CDR2: LNHDA and SQIVND (reference sequence). V gave up 8 bases and J gave up 9 bases; unmatched junction bases: 7. CDR3 residues: CASRQGSGEQFF. The sequenced CDR3 bases are TGTGCCAGTCGACAGGGTTCGGGTGAG.

At least ten counts were recorded for this clone. The sequence runs out 3 residues before the end of the CDR3; the remainder is reconstructed from the germline J gene. The chain uses TRBV18 and TRBJ1-3; D remains ambiguous. V lost 2 bases and J 2 bases, leaving 4 bases between the germline ends. Looked up from germline, CDR1 is KGHSH and CDR2 is LQKENI. The CDR3 loop spans 13 amino acids. The CDR3 protein is CASSPKAGNTIYF. CDR3 DNA (partial): TGTGCCAGCTCACCAAAGGCTGGAAACACC.

This clone was picked up many times. The read terminates 3 residues ahead of where the CDR3 ends, so the germline J gene completes it. V is TRBV5-4 and J is TRBJ2-3; TRBD2 aligns across 13 bases. The CDR3 loop spans 16 amino acids. Trimming removed 4 bases from V and 5 bases from J; junction bases left unmatched: 7. The V gene's germline CDR1 is SGHNT and CDR2 YYREEE (reference sequence). The CDR3 is CASSARTSGSLDTQYF. CDR3 bases read: TGTGCCAGCAGCGCTCGGACTAGCGGGAGTTTAGATACG.

Many counts were recorded for this clone. The CDR3 end is not reached by the read, which stops 3 residues before it; the germline J gene fills it in. This chain links TRBV9 with TRBJ1-2; TRBD1 agrees at 7 bases. The CDR3 has 14 residues. The germline V gene has CDR1 SGDLS and CDR2 YYNGEE. Germline trimming cut 3 bases from V and 4 bases from J; bases unmatched to any gene: 6. The CDR3 loop is CASSATGQPYGYTF. Partial CDR3 DNA: TGTGCCAGCAGCGCAACGGGACAGCCCTATGGC. Full variable domain (missing parts from reference TRBV9 and TRBJ1-2): DSGVTQTPKHLITATGQRVTLRCSPRSGDLSVYWYQQSLDQGLQFLIQYYNGEERAKGNILERFSAQQFPDLHSELNLSSLELGDSALYFCASSATGQPYGYTFGSGTRLTVV.

At least ten counts were recorded for this clone. The CDR3 is cut off 3 residues early in the read; its end comes from the germline J gene. V gene TRBV5-4 combines with J gene TRBJ2-1; perhaps TRBD1 as D (6 bases). V dropped 5 bases and J dropped 0 bases, with 15 bases sitting between them. The CDR3 length is 16 residues. The germline gives CDR1 SGHNT, CDR2 YYREEE (reference sequence). Partial CDR3 DNA: TGTGCCAGCAGTTTCGGACAGAAGAGCTCCTACAATGAG. Translated: CASSFGQKSSYNE. The complete CDR3 protein is CASSFGQKSSYNEQFF.

This clone was seen many times. This chain's CDR3 is CASSGTGTHEQFF. Incomplete CDR3 DNA: TGTGCCAGCAGCGGGACAGGGACGCATGAG. The chain carries TRBV7-9 and TRBJ2-1; 9 nucleotides agree with TRBD1. From the germline J gene comes the end of the CDR3, since the read stops 3 residues before it. The CDR3 is 13 amino acids. The germline gives CDR1 SEHNR, CDR2 FQNEAQ (reference sequence). J was trimmed by 8 bases and V by 5 bases; bases with no gene match: 4.

This clone was recorded many times. The sequenced part of the CDR3 DNA is TGTGCCAGCTCACCCACTGGGACTAGCGGTTACACAGATACG. It is translated as CASSPTGTSGYTDT. Given in full, the CDR3 is CASSPTGTSGYTDTQYF. This chain uses TRBV18 with TRBJ2-3, with TRBD2 identical over 11 bases. The CDR3 is cut off 3 residues early in the read; its end comes from the germline J gene. Losses at the gene ends were 3 bases for V and 2 bases for J; bases not matched to a gene: 7. The CDR3 runs to 17 residues. CDR1 and CDR2 (germline): KGHSH, LQKENI.